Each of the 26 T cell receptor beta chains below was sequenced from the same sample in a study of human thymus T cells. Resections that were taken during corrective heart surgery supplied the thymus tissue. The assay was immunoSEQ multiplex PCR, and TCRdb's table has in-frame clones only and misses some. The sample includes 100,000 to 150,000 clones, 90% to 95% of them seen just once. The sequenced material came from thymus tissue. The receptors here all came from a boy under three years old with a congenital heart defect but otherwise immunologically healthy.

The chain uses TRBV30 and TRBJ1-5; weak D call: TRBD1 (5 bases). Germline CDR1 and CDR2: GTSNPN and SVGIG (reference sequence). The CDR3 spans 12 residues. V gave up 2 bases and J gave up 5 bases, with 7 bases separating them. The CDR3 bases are TGTGCCTGGAGTCGGACATATCAGCCCCAGCATTTT. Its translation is CAWSRTYQPQHF.

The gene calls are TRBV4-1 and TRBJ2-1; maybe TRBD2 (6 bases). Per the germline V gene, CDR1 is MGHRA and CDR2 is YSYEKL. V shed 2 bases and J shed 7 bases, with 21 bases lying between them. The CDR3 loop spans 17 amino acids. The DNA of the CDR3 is TGCGCCAGCAGCCAAAAAAGTTTTAGCGGTCTGGTGAATGAGCAGTTCTTC. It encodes CASSQKSFSGLVNEQFF.

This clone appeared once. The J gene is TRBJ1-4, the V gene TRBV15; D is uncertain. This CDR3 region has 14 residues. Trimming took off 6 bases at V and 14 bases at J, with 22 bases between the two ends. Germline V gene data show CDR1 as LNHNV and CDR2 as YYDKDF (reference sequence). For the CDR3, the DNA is TGTGCCACCAGGACCCCGGGCCCCCGCGGGATGCTGTTTTTT. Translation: CATRTPGPRGMLFF.

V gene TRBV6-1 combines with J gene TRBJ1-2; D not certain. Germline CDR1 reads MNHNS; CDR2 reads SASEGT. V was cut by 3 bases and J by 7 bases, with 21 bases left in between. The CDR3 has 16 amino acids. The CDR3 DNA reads TGTGCCAGCAGTGAGGGGAAGGTTTCTTCCGGAGGTGGCTACACCTTC. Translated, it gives CASSEGKVSSGGGYTF.

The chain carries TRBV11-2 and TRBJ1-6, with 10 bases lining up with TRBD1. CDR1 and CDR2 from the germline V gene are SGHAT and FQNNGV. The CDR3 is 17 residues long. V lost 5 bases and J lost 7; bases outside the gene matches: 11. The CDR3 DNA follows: TGTGCCAGCAGCATCCCATCGACAGGGGGCGGCAATTCACCCCTCCACTTT. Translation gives CASSIPSTGGGNSPLHF.

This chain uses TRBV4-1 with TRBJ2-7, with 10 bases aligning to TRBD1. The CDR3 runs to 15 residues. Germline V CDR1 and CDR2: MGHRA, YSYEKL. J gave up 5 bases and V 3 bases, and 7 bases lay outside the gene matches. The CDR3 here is CASSHTGQGFNEQYF. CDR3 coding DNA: TGCGCCAGCAGCCATACGGGACAGGGGTTCAACGAGCAGTACTTC.

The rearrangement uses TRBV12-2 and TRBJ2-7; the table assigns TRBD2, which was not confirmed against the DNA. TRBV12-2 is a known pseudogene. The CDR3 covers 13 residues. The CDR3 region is CASIPGGNDEQYF. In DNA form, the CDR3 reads TGTGCAAGTATACCGGGGGGGAACGACGAGCAGTACTTC.

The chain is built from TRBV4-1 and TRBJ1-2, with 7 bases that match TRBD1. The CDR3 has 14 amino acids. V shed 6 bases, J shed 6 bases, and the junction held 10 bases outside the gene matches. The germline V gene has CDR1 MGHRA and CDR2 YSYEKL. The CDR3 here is CASSPRSGGNGYTF. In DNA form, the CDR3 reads TGCGCCAGCAGTCCAAGGTCAGGGGGGAATGGCTACACCTTC.

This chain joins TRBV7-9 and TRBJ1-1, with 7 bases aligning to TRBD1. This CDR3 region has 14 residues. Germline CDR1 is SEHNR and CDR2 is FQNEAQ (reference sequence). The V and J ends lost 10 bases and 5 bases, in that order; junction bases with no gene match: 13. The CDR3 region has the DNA TGTGCCATCAATTCCCACCAGGGGGGAACTGAAGCTTTCTTT. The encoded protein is CAINSHQGGTEAFF.

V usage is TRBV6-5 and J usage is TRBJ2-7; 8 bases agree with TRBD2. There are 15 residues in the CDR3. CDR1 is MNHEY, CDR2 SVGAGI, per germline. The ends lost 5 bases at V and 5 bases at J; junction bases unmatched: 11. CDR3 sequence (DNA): TGTGCCAGCAGTCATCTCCCCGGACTAGCCCACGAGCAGTACTTC. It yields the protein CASSHLPGLAHEQYF.

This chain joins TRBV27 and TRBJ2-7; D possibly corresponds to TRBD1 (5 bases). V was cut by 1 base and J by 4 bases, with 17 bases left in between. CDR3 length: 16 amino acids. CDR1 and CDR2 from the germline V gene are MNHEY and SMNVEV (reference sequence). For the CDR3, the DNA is TGTGCCAGCAGTTTATGGGCAGGGCCCCCTGAGTACGAGCAGTACTTC. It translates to CASSLWAGPPEYEQYF.

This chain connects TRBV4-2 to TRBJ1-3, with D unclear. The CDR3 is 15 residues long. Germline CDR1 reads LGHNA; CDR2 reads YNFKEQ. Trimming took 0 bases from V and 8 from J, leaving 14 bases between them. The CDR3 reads CASSQEGPRGYTIYF. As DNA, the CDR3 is TGTGCCAGCAGCCAAGAAGGGCCCCGAGGCTACACCATATATTTT.

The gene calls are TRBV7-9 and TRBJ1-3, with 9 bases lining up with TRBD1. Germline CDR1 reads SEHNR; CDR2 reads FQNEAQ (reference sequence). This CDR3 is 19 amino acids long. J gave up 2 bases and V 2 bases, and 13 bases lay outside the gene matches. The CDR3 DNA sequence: TGTGCCAGCAGCTTAAGGGGTCGAACCGGGACAGGGACTGGAAACACCATATATTTT. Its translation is CASSLRGRTGTGTGNTIYF.

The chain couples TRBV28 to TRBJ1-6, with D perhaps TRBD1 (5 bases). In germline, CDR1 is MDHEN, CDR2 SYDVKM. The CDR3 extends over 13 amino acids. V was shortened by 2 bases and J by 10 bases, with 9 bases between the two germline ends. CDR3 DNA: TGTGCCAGCAGTTTAAGGGACGGATCACCCCTCCACTTT. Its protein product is CASSLRDGSPLHF.

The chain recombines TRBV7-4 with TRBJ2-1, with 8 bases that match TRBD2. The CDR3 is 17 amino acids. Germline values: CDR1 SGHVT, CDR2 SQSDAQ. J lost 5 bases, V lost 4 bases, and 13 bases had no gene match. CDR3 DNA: TGTGCCAGCAGCTCCCACATCAAACTAGCGGAGAACAATGAGCAGTTCTTC. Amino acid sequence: CASSSHIKLAENNEQFF. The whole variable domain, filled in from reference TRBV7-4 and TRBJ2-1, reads GAGVSQSPRYKVAKRGRDVALRCDSISGHVTLYWYRQTLGQGSEVLTYSQSDAQRDKSGRPSGRFSAERPERSVSTLKIQRTEQGDSAVYLCASSSHIKLAENNEQFFGPGTRLTVL.

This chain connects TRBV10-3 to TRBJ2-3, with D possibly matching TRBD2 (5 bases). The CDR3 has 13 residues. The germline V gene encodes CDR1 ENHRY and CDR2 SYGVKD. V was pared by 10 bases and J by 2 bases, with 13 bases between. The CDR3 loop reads CASRGPSTDTQYF. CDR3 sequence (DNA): TGTGCCAGCCGCGGGCCATCCACAGATACGCAGTATTTT.

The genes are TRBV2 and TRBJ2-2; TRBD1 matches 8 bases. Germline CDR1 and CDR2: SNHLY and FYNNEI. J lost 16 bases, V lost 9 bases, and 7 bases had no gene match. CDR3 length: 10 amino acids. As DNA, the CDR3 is TGTGCCAGTGCCGGGACAGGTAAGTTTTTT. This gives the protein CASAGTGKFF.

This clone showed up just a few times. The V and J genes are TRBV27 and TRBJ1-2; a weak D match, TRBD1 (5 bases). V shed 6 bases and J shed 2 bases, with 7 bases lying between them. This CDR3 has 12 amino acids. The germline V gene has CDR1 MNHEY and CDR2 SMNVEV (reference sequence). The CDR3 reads CASREGNYGYTF. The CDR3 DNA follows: TGTGCCAGCAGGGAGGGGAACTATGGCTACACCTTC.

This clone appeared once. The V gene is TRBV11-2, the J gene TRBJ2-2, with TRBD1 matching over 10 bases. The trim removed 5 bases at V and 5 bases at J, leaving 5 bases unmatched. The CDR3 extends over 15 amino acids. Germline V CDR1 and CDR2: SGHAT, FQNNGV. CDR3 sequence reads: CASSRQGATTGELFF. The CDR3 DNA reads TGTGCCAGCAGCCGACAGGGGGCAACGACCGGGGAGCTGTTTTTT.

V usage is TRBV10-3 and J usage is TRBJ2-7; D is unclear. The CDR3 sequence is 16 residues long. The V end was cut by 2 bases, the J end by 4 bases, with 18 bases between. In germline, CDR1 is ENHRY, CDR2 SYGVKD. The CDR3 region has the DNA TGTGCCATCAGTGAGGGGGTGGGGATAAGGGAATACGAGCAGTACTTC. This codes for CAISEGVGIREYEQYF.

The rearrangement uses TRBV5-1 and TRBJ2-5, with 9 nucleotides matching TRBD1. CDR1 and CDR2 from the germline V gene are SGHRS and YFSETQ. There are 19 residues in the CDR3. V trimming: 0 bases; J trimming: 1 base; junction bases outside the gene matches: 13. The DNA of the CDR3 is TGCGCCAGCAGCTTGGGATGGTTTTTTCTGACAGGGGGCCAAGAGACCCAGTACTTC. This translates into CASSLGWFFLTGGQETQYF.

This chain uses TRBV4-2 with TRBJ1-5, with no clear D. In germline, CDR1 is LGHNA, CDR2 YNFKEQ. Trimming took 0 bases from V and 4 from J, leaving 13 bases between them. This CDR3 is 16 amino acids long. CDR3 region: CASSQESGRTNQPQHF. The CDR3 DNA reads TGTGCCAGCAGCCAAGAGAGTGGGAGGACTAATCAGCCCCAGCATTTT.

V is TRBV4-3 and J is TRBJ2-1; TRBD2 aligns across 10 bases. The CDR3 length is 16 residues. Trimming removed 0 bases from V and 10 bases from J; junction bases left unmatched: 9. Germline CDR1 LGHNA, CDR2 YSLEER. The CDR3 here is CASSQDGPSGGREQFF. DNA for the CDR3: TGCGCCAGCAGCCAAGATGGTCCTAGCGGGGGCCGAGAGCAGTTCTTC.

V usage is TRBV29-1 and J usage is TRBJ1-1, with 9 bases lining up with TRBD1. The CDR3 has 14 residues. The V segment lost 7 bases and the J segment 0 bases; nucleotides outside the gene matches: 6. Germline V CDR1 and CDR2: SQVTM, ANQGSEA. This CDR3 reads CSGTTGGVNTEAFF. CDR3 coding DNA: TGCAGCGGAACGACAGGGGGAGTGAACACTGAAGCTTTCTTT.

The DNA for the CDR3 is TGTGCCAGCAGCTTCGGAGGCTCTCCTAACTATGGCTACACCTTC. It encodes CASSFGGSPNYGYTF. The chain joins TRBV7-9 to TRBJ1-2; D gene unclear. Germline CDR1 is SEHNR and CDR2 is FQNEAQ (reference sequence). Trimming stripped 3 bases from V and 0 bases from J, with 11 bases between. This CDR3 is built from 15 residues. Complete variable domain (other parts from reference TRBV7-9 and TRBJ1-2): DTGVSQNPRHKITKRGQNVTFRCDPISEHNRLYWYRQTLGQGPEFLTYFQNEAQLEKSRLLSDRFSAERPKGSFSTLEIQRTEQGDSAMYLCASSFGGSPNYGYTFGSGTRLTVV.

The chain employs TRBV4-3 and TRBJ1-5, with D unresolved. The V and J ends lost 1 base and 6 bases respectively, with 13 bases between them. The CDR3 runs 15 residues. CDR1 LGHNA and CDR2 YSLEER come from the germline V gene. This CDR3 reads CASSQGVGRRQPQHF. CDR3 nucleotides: TGCGCCAGCAGCCAAGGGGTCGGCAGACGTCAGCCCCAGCATTTT.